One sample yielded the 6 T cell receptor beta chains listed below, sequenced in a study of cytomegalovirus exposure and HLA in healthy donors. In the PCR, 60 Vbeta and 13 Jbeta primers were used. This table comes from immunoSEQ multiplex PCR, and its TCRdb copy is limited to in-frame clones, with some not included. The sample includes 100,000 to 150,000 clones, roughly 80% seen only once; the top ten take 3.5% to 4%. Sequencing was done on a sample of PBMCs. All receptors come from a man between 18 and 35 years old in good health and CMV-seropositive.

The genes are TRBV5-1 and TRBJ2-5; D gene unclear. The CDR3 is 13 amino acids. CDR1 and CDR2 (germline): SGHRS, YFSETQ. The V gene lost 1 base and the J gene lost 4 bases, with 8 bases spanning the gap. The CDR3 sequence is CASSLSSAETQYF. As DNA, the CDR3 is TGCGCCAGCAGCTTGTCCAGCGCAGAGACCCAGTACTTC.

The rearrangement uses TRBV19 and TRBJ2-7, with 9 positions matching TRBD1. CDR3 length: 14 amino acids. The J segment lost 4 bases and the V segment lost 6 bases, leaving 7 bases of the junction unmatched. Germline values: CDR1 LNHDA, CDR2 SQIVND (reference sequence). The CDR3 nucleotides read TGTGCCAGTAGGCCGGGACAGGGTTCTTACGAGCAGTACTTC. Protein product: CASRPGQGSYEQYF. Combining the CDR3 with reference TRBV19 and TRBJ2-7 gives the whole variable domain DGGITQSPKYLFRKEGQNVTLSCEQNLNHDAMYWYRQDPGQGLRLIYYSQIVNDFQKGDIAEGYSVSREKKESFPLTVTSAQKNPTAFYLCASRPGQGSYEQYFGPGTRLTVT.

This chain connects TRBV29-1 to TRBJ2-1; D unresolved. Germline V gives CDR1 SQVTM, CDR2 ANQGSEA. This CDR3 has 13 residues. Trimming removed 2 bases at V and 1 base at J, with 6 bases between. The CDR3 spells CSVERSSYNEQFF. The DNA of the CDR3 is TGCAGCGTTGAACGGAGTTCCTACAATGAGCAGTTCTTC.

The chain carries TRBV5-1 and TRBJ2-7; TRBD2 might be the D (6 bases). V lost 0 bases and J 2 bases, leaving 15 bases between the germline ends. The CDR3 has 16 residues. Germline V gene data show CDR1 as SGHRS and CDR2 as YFSETQ. CDR3 loop: CASSLGFGGTPYEQYF. Written as DNA, the CDR3 is TGCGCCAGCAGCTTGGGCTTTGGCGGGACCCCCTACGAGCAGTACTTC.

The J gene is TRBJ2-5, the V gene TRBV29-1, with D possibly TRBD2 on 6 matching bases. Germline lookup yields CDR1 SQVTM and CDR2 ANQGSEA. Between the trimmed V and J ends, which lost 0 bases and 5 bases, there was a span of 13 bases. The CDR3 spans 14 residues. The CDR3 reads CSVEDPTRGETQYF. In DNA, the CDR3 is TGCAGCGTTGAAGATCCGACTAGAGGTGAGACCCAGTACTTC.

V and J are TRBV4-3 and TRBJ2-3; 9 bases map to TRBD2. CDR1 is LGHNA, CDR2 YSLEER, per germline. Trimming took 6 bases from V and 1 from J; bases not matched to a gene: 23. The CDR3 is made up of 21 amino acids. This chain's CDR3 is CASSLDLAGINTVGRTDTQYF. As DNA, the CDR3 is TGCGCCAGCAGTCTTGATCTAGCGGGAATAAATACAGTAGGCCGCACAGATACGCAGTATTTT.